These T cell receptor beta chains were read from a single sample in a study of T cell responses to AZD1222 COVID-19 vaccine. The repertoire was sequenced with immunoSEQ multiplex PCR; TCRdb's copy has only in-frame clones and lacks some. Here the sample spans about 100,000 clones, 88% being singletons. The specimen was peripheral blood, collected on day 0 of AZD1222 vaccination. These receptors were obtained from an adult in good health. CDR3s include the opening cysteine and the closing phenylalanine or tryptophan. D genes are given only for firm matches. The size of a clone is reported for some rows only, either as once, few or many, or as a class for expanded clones.

clone size: -
D gene: TRBD2
V gene: TRBV9
J gene: TRBJ2-2
CDR3 protein: CASSARSGGNTGELFF
CDR3 DNA: TGTGCCAGCAGCGCACGAAGCGGGGGGAACACCGGGGAGCTGTTTTTT

clone size: -
D gene: -
V gene: TRBV7-9
J gene: TRBJ1-6
CDR3 protein: CASSPQGSNSPLHF
CDR3 DNA: TGTGCCAGCAGCCCGCAGGGTAGTAATTCACCCCTCCACTTT

clone size: -
D gene: -
V gene: TRBV4-3
J gene: TRBJ2-6
CDR3 protein: CASSQDLGSGANVLTF
CDR3 DNA: TGCGCCAGCAGCCAAGATCTGGGCTCTGGGGCCAACGTCCTGACTTTC

clone size: -
D gene: -
V gene: TRBV5-4
J gene: TRBJ2-7
CDR3 protein: CASSFDRTYEQYF
CDR3 DNA: TGTGCCAGCAGCTTTGACAGAACCTACGAGCAGTACTTC

clone size: -
D gene: -
V gene: TRBV6-4
J gene: TRBJ2-5
CDR3 protein: CASSDSAGEQETQYF
CDR3 DNA: TGTGCCAGCAGTGACTCGGCAGGGGAACAAGAGACCCAGTACTTC

clone size: few
D gene: -
V gene: TRBV3-1/TRBV3-2
J gene: TRBJ2-5
CDR3 protein: CASSGFLSETQYF
CDR3 DNA: TGTGCCAGCAGCGGTTTCCTTTCTGAGACCCAGTACTTC

clone size: few
D gene: -
V gene: TRBV7-9
J gene: TRBJ2-6
CDR3 protein: CASSRLRQNSGANVLTF
CDR3 DNA: TGTGCCAGCAGCCGCCTTCGACAGAACTCTGGGGCCAACGTCCTGACTTTC

clone size: -
D gene: TRBD2
V gene: TRBV27
J gene: TRBJ2-1
CDR3 protein: CASSHRGGAYNEQFF
CDR3 DNA: TGTGCCAGCAGCCACCGGGGGGGGGCCTACAATGAGCAGTTCTTC

clone size: -
D gene: -
V gene: TRBV19
J gene: TRBJ1-5
CDR3 protein: CASNRQVEWSNQPQHF
CDR3 DNA: TGTGCCAGTAACCGACAGGTTGAGTGGAGCAATCAGCCCCAGCATTTT

clone size: -
D gene: TRBD2
V gene: TRBV6-2/TRBV6-3
J gene: TRBJ2-7
CDR3 protein: CASSSGLAGNSYEQYF
CDR3 DNA: TGTGCCAGCAGTTCCGGGCTAGCGGGGAACTCCTACGAGCAGTACTTC